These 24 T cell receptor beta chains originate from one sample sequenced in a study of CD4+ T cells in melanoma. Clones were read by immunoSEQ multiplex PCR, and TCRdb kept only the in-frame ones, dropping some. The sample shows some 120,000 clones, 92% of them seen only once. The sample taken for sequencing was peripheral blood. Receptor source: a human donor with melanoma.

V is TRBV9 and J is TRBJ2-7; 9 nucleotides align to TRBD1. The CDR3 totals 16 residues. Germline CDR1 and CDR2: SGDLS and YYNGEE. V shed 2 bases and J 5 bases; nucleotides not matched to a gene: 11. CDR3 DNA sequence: TGTGCCAGCAGCGTCAATACGGGACAGGGTTTCCACGAGCAGTACTTC. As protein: CASSVNTGQGFHEQYF.

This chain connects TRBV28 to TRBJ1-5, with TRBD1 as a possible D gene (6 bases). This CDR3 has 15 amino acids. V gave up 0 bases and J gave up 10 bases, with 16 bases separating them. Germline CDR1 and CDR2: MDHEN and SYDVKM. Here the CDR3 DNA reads TGTGCCAGCAGTTTATGGGCTACAGGGAGTGACCCCCAGCATTTT. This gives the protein CASSLWATGSDPQHF.

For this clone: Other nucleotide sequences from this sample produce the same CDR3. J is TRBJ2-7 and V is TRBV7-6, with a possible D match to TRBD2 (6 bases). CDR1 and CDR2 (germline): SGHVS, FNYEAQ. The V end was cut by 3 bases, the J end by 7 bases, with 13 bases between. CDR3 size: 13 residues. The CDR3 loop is CASSFGGGGEQYF. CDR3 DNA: TGTGCCAGCAGCTTCGGGGGAGGTGGTGAGCAGTACTTC.

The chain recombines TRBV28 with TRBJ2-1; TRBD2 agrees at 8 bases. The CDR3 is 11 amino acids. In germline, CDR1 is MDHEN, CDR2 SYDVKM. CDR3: CAIKRGGEQFF. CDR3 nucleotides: TGTGCAATCAAACGCGGGGGGGAGCAGTTCTTC. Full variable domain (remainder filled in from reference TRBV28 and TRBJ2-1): DVKVTQSSRYLVKRTGEKVFLECVQDMDHENMFWYRQDPGLGLRLIYFSYDVKMKEKGDIPEGYSVSREKKERFSLILESASTNQTSMYLCAIKRGGEQFFGPGTRLTVL.

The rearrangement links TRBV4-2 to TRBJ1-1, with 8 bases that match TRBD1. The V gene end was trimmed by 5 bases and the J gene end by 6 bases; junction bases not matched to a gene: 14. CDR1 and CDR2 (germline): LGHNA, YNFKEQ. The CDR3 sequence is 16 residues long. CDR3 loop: CASSFRTGLRRAEAFF. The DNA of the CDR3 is TGTGCCAGCAGCTTTCGGACAGGGTTAAGACGAGCTGAAGCTTTCTTT.

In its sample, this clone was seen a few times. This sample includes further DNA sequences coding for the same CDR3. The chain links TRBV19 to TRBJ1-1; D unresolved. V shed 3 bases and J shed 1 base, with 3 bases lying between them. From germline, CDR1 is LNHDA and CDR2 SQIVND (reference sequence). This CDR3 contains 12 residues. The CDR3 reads CASSIGNTEAFF. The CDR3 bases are TGTGCCAGTAGTATTGGGAACACTGAAGCTTTCTTT.

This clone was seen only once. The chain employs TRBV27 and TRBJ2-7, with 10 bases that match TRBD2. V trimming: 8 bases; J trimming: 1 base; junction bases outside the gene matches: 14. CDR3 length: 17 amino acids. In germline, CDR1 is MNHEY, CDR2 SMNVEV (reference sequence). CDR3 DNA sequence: TGTGCCAGCTCCGAGCGGGGGGGCCGTTATTTTTCCTACGAGCAGTACTTC. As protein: CASSERGGRYFSYEQYF.

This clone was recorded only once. The DNA for the CDR3 is TGTGCCAGCAGCGACCGGACTAGCGGGGGGGCAGTCAATGAGCAGTTCTTC. Protein sequence: CASSDRTSGGAVNEQFF. This chain joins TRBV9 and TRBJ2-1, with TRBD2 matching 15 bases. The germline CDR1 and CDR2 sequences are SGDLS and YYNGEE. CDR3 length: 17 residues. V was clipped by 3 bases and J by 6 bases; unmatched bases: 7.

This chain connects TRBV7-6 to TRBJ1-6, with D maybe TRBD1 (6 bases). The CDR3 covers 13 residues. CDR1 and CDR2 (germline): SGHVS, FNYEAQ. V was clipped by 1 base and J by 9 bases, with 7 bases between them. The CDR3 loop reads CASSLGGASPLHF. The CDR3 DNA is TGTGCCAGCAGCTTAGGGGGGGCTTCACCCCTCCACTTT. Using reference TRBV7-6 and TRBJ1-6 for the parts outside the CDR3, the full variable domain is GAGVSQSPRYKVTKRGQDVALRCDPISGHVSLYWYRQALGQGPEFLTYFNYEAQQDKSGLPNDRFSAERPEGSISTLTIQRTEQRDSAMYRCASSLGGASPLHFGNGTRLTVT.

The CDR3, as DNA: TGTGCCAGCAGCCTCGGGGGGGCCTTCACAGATACGCAGTATTTT. Amino acid sequence: CASSLGGAFTDTQYF. The gene calls are TRBV7-9 and TRBJ2-3; 8 bases align to TRBD2. Germline V gives CDR1 SEHNR, CDR2 FQNEAQ (reference sequence). V lost 5 bases to trimming and J lost 2 bases; unmatched junction nucleotides: 6. The CDR3 covers 15 residues.

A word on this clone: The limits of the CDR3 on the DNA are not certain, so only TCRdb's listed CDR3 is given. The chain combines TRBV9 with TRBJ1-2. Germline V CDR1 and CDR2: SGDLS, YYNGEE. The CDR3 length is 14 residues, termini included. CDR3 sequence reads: CASTLYFGSGGYTF.

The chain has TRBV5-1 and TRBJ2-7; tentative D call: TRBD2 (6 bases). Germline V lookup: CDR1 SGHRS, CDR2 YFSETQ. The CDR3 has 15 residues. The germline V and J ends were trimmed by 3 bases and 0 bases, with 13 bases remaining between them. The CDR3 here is CASSSLAESSYEQYF. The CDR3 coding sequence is TGCGCCAGCAGCTCCTTAGCGGAGAGCTCCTACGAGCAGTACTTC.

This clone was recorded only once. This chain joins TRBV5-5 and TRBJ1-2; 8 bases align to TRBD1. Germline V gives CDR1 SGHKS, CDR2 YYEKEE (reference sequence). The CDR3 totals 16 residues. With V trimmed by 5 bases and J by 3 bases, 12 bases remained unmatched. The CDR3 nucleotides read TGTGCCAGCAGTCCAGCGAGGACAGGGACCCACTATGGCTACACCTTC. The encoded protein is CASSPARTGTHYGYTF.

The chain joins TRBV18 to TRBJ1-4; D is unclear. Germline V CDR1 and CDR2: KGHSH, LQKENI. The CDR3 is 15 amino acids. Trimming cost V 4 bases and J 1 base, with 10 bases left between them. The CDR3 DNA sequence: TGTGCCAGCTCACTGATGGGAAGAACTAATGAAAAACTGTTTTTT. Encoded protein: CASSLMGRTNEKLFF.

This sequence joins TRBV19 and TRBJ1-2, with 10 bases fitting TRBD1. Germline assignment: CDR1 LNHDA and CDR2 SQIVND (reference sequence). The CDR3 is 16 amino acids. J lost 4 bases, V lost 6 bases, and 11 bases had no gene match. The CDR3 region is CASRPGDRGTGYGYTF. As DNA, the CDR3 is TGTGCCAGTAGACCCGGGGACAGGGGAACGGGCTATGGCTACACCTTC.

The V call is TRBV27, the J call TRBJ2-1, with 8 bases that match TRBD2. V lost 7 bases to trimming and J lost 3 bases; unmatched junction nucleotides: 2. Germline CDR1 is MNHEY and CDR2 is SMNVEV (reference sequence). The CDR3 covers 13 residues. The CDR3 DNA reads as TGTGCCAGCACGGGACTAGTCTACAATGAGCAGTTCTTC. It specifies CASTGLVYNEQFF.

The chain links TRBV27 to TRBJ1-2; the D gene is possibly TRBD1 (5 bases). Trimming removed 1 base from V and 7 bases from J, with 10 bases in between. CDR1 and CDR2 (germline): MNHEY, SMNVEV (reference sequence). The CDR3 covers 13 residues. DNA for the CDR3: TGTGCCAGCAGTTTATGGGGGTCTGGTGGCTACACCTTC. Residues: CASSLWGSGGYTF.

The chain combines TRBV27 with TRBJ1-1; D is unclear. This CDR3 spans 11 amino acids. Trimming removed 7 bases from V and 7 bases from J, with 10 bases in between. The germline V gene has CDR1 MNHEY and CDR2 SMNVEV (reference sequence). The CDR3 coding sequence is TGTGCCAGCATGTCTACGAATGAAGCTTTCTTT. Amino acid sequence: CASMSTNEAFF.

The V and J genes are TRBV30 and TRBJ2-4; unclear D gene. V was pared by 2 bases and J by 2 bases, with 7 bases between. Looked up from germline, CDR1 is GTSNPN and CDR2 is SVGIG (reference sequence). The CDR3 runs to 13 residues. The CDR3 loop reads CAWSKGPKNIQYF. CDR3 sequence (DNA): TGTGCCTGGAGTAAGGGCCCCAAAAACATTCAGTACTTC.

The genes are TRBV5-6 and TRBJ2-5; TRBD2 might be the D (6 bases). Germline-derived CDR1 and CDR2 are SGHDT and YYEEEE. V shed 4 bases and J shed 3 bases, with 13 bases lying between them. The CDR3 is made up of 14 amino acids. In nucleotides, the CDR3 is TGTGCCAGCAGCCCGGAGGGGCGAGAAGAGACCCAGTACTTC. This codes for CASSPEGREETQYF.

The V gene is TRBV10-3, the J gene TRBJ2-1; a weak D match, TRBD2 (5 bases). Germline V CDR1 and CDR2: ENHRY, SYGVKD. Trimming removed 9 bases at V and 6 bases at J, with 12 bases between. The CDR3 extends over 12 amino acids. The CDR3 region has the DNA TGTGCCATTCGGGAACGGAGCAATGAGCAGTTCTTC. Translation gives CAIRERSNEQFF.

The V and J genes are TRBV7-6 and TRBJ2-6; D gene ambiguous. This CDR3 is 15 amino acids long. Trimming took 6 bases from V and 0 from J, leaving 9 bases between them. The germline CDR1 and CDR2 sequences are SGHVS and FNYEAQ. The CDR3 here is CASRPQFSGANVLTF. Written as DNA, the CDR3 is TGTGCCAGCAGGCCACAGTTCTCTGGGGCCAACGTCCTGACTTTC.

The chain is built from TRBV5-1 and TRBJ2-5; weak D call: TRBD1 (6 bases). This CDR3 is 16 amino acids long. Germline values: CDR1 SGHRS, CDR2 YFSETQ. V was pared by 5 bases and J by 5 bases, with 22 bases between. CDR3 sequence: CASSSPLTGIQETQYF. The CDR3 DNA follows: TGCGCCAGCAGTAGCCCGCTGACAGGCATTCAGGAGACCCAGTACTTC.

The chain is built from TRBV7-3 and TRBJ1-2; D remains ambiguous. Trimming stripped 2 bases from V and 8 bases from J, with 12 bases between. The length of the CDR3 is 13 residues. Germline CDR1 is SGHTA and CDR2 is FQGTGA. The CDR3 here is CASSLVTLDGYTF. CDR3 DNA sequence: TGTGCCAGCAGCTTAGTCACATTGGACGGCTACACCTTC.